Listed below are T cell receptor beta chains from one sample, sequenced in a study of cytomegalovirus exposure and HLA in healthy donors. Profiled with immunoSEQ multiplex PCR; TCRdb holds only in-frame clones, not every one. The data hold roughly 150,000 clones, with almost 80% observed a single time. Material for sequencing was PBMCs. Every receptor here comes from a male donor in good health and CMV-seronegative. CDR3s include the opening cysteine and the closing phenylalanine or tryptophan. The order of the fields is D gene, J gene, V gene, CDR3 protein. The D gene is left open where the match is weak.

- | TRBJ1-2 | TRBV19 | CASNSGLQGGYTF
- | TRBJ1-3 | TRBV18 | CASSLDRLSGNTIYF
- | TRBJ1-1 | TRBV7-9 | CASSLLANTEAFF
- | TRBJ2-3 | TRBV5-8 | CASSSLGAQYF
TRBD1 | TRBJ2-5 | TRBV11-2 | CASSLAGRGQETQYF
TRBD1 | TRBJ2-3 | TRBV2 | CASRQGSTDTQYF
TRBD1 | TRBJ1-2 | TRBV5-6 | CASSLVSGQGVYGYTF
TRBD1 | TRBJ1-6 | TRBV15 | CATRRQGALNSPLHF
- | TRBJ2-3 | TRBV25-1 | CASVPVRGRGTDTQYF
- | TRBJ2-1 | TRBV7-9 | CASSLDFNEQFF
- | TRBJ2-3 | TRBV27 | CASSLATGSADTQYF
TRBD2 | - | TRBV30 | CAWNQLASRGSEQYF
TRBD1 | TRBJ1-4 | TRBV12-5 | CASGQTGKGYIANEKLFF
TRBD1 | TRBJ2-1 | TRBV11-2 | CASRSLTGGADNEQFF
TRBD1 | TRBJ1-1 | TRBV7-9 | CASSSRQGKVNTEAFF
- | TRBJ2-7 | TRBV7-2 | CASSFWGKRRGGEQYF
TRBD2 | TRBJ2-3 | TRBV6-1 | CASSELAGADTQYF
- | TRBJ2-1 | TRBV11-2 | CASSLQGSEQFF
TRBD1 | TRBJ2-7 | TRBV7-9 | CASSLGQGKFYEQYF
- | TRBJ1-1 | TRBV6-5 | CASSVIKKGGVEAFF
TRBD1 | TRBJ1-2 | TRBV5-1 | CASSPRQGNYGYTF
- | TRBJ1-1 | TRBV12-2 | CASRSYWAPNTEAFF
TRBD1 | TRBJ1-4 | TRBV4-2 | CASSQDLGQGNEKLFF
- | TRBJ1-5 | TRBV6-5 | CASSYRVGGQPQHF
- | TRBJ1-1 | TRBV9 | CASSVDLSGLEAFF
- | TRBJ1-1 | TRBV7-8 | CASSLEGVSVNTEAFF
- | TRBJ1-1 | TRBV5-6 | CASSLDRGTEAFF
- | TRBJ1-4 | TRBV18 | CASSPSTREENEKLFF
- | TRBJ2-3 | TRBV5-1 | CASSLGQLDTDTQYF
- | TRBJ1-2 | TRBV4-3 | CASSQEPGHGYTF
TRBD2 | TRBJ2-3 | TRBV30 | CAWSQPGLAGLTDTQYF
- | TRBJ2-4 | TRBV5-6 | CASSSLEIHKNIQYF
- | TRBJ1-1 | TRBV5-1 | CASSLLVSTEAFF
TRBD2 | TRBJ2-7 | TRBV4-1 | CASSQDLAAGEQYF
- | TRBJ1-4 | TRBV27 | CASSFTGLNEKLFF
TRBD1 | TRBJ2-1 | TRBV27 | CASSSGTAQFF
TRBD1 | TRBJ2-5 | TRBV4-3 | CASSQVGQGSKETQYF
TRBD1 | TRBJ1-2 | TRBV27 | CASSAPGQFYGYTF
- | TRBJ2-7 | TRBV4-1 | CASSQGQRAYEQYF
- | TRBJ2-7 | TRBV5-6 | CASSPAGSVSRYEQYF
- | TRBJ2-6 | TRBV7-8 | CASSLVAGRRSGANVLTF
- | TRBJ2-5 | TRBV4-3 | CASSQVTDSGAQYF
- | TRBJ1-1 | TRBV11-3 | CASSTTRRTEAFF
- | TRBJ1-1 | TRBV12-2 | CASRTDCSTEAFF
- | TRBJ2-3 | TRBV19 | CASSTRVAVTDTQYF
- | TRBJ2-1 | TRBV2 | CASSDPGPQGDEQFF
- | TRBJ2-2 | TRBV7-9 | CSSSRMVGVRTGELFF
TRBD2 | TRBJ2-5 | TRBV7-3 | CASSWRGGETQYF
- | TRBJ2-3 | TRBV7-2 | CASSPNLGPGTQYF
- | TRBJ1-1 | TRBV2 | CASSQGSTEAFF
- | TRBJ2-5 | TRBV7-8 | CASSLDRQETQYF
- | TRBJ2-1 | TRBV30 | CAWSRRGAYNEQFF